The 27 T cell receptor beta chains given below trace back to one sample, sequenced in a study of blood T cell repertoires in COVID-19. Libraries were prepared by immunoSEQ multiplex PCR; TCRdb keeps only in-frame clonotypes and omits some of them. The sample lists about 64,000 clones; roughly 88% were seen once. Input material: peripheral blood. The receptors derive from a man in his 70s with acute or convalescent COVID-19.

The chain employs TRBV6-4 and TRBJ2-3, with 11 bases aligning to TRBD2. CDR1 and CDR2 (germline): MRHNA, SNTAGT. Trimming cost V 0 bases and J 6 bases; bases outside gene matches: 2. The CDR3 length is 15 residues. As DNA, the CDR3 is TGTGCCAGCAGTGACTCTAGCGGGGGGGCCGATACGCAGTATTTT. Translation: CASSDSSGGADTQYF.

The chain joins TRBV2 to TRBJ1-5; the D is unclear. The CDR3 is made up of 14 amino acids. Between the trimmed V and J ends, which lost 8 bases and 0 bases, there was a span of 11 bases. The germline CDR1 and CDR2 sequences are SNHLY and FYNNEI. CDR3 residues: CASSRGYSNQPQHF. The DNA of the CDR3 is TGTGCCAGCTCACGCGGGTATAGCAATCAGCCCCAGCATTTT.

The chain joins TRBV6-1 to TRBJ1-2; TRBD1 matches at 9 bases. The CDR3 contains 17 residues. The trim removed 0 bases at V and 5 bases at J, leaving 10 bases unmatched. Per germline, CDR1 MNHNS and CDR2 SASEGT. The DNA of the CDR3 is TGTGCCAGCAGTGAAGCTCACACAGGGGGCGCGAGTTATGGCTACACCTTC. Translation gives CASSEAHTGGASYGYTF.

The chain uses TRBV29-1 and TRBJ2-3; maybe TRBD2 (6 bases). The CDR3 spans 16 residues. Germline V gives CDR1 SQVTM, CDR2 ANQGSEA. The V end lost 7 bases, the J end lost 0 bases, and 20 bases lay between the germline ends. Written as DNA, the CDR3 is TGCAGCGCCCCAGAGGGAGGCAGGTCTAGCACAGATACGCAGTATTTT. It codes for CSAPEGGRSSTDTQYF.

V gene TRBV27 combines with J gene TRBJ2-3; TRBD2 matches 10 bases. From germline, CDR1 is MNHEY and CDR2 SMNVEV (reference sequence). The trim removed 7 bases at V and 2 bases at J, leaving 9 bases unmatched. The CDR3 has 16 residues. CDR3 loop: CASILKAGGTTDTQYF. CDR3 bases: TGTGCCAGCATTCTTAAAGCGGGGGGGACCACAGATACGCAGTATTTT.

This chain links TRBV12-3 or TRBV12-4 with TRBJ1-5; D is unclear. Trimming cost V 5 bases and J 10 bases, with 15 bases left between them. The CDR3 has 13 amino acids. The CDR3 DNA sequence: TGTGCCAGCAGTCCGCCGACCTCAGGACCCCAGCATTTT. Amino acid sequence: CASSPPTSGPQHF.

This chain uses TRBV18 with TRBJ1-2; no clear D gene. CDR1 is KGHSH, CDR2 LQKENI, per germline. CDR3 size: 13 residues. The ends were cut back, 3 bases at V and 5 bases at J, with 10 bases in the middle. The CDR3 protein is CASSPVREYGYTF. CDR3 nucleotide sequence: TGTGCCAGCTCACCGGTCCGAGAATATGGCTACACCTTC.

This sequence joins TRBV19 and TRBJ1-6; D is undetermined. The CDR3 length is 14 residues. The germline V gene encodes CDR1 LNHDA and CDR2 SQIVND (reference sequence). Between the trimmed V and J ends, which lost 6 bases and 4 bases, there was a span of 10 bases. Here the CDR3 reads CASSTGGYNSPLHF. Written as DNA, the CDR3 is TGTGCCAGTAGCACGGGAGGGTATAATTCACCCCTCCACTTT.

V gene TRBV7-3 combines with J gene TRBJ2-1; TRBD2 is a possible D gene (6 bases). Germline assignment: CDR1 SGHTA and CDR2 FQGTGA. V dropped 5 bases and J dropped 0 bases, with 14 bases sitting between them. The CDR3 contains 16 residues. In DNA form, the CDR3 reads TGTGCCAGCAGCCGCTCGACTAGTCACTCCTACAATGAGCAGTTCTTC. This codes for CASSRSTSHSYNEQFF.

The chain couples TRBV7-9 to TRBJ2-7; D is unresolved. The CDR3 has 11 amino acids. The V end lost 5 bases, the J end lost 3 bases, and 5 bases lay between the germline ends. Per the germline V gene, CDR1 is SEHNR and CDR2 is FQNEAQ (reference sequence). DNA of the CDR3: TGTGCCAGCAGCCCAGACTACGAGCAGTACTTC. It codes for CASSPDYEQYF.

This chain connects TRBV9 to TRBJ2-1, with D perhaps matching TRBD2 (7 bases). Germline CDR1 SGDLS, CDR2 YYNGEE. Trimming took 4 bases from V and 6 from J, leaving 8 bases between them. This CDR3 is 12 amino acids long. The CDR3 is CASSRGGNEQFF. In nucleotides, the CDR3 is TGTGCCAGCAGCAGGGGGGGCAATGAGCAGTTCTTC.

V and J are TRBV24-1 and TRBJ2-3; TRBD1 matches 12 bases. CDR1 is KGHDR, CDR2 SFDVKD, per germline. The CDR3 is 17 residues long. V lost 0 bases to trimming and J lost 5 bases; unmatched junction nucleotides: 5. The CDR3 coding sequence is TGTGCCACCAGTGATTTGGGGGGACAGGGGGCTGGAGATACGCAGTATTTT. Translating gives CATSDLGGQGAGDTQYF.

This sequence joins TRBV6-5 and TRBJ1-5; 9 bases map to TRBD1. The germline V gene has CDR1 MNHEY and CDR2 SVGAGI. Trimming took 6 bases from V and 2 from J; bases not matched to a gene: 5. There are 15 residues in the CDR3. CDR3 bases: TGTGCCAGCAGCAAGGACAGGGGACGCAATCAGCCCCAGCATTTT. It translates to CASSKDRGRNQPQHF.

The rearrangement links TRBV11-2 to TRBJ1-2; TRBD1 is a possible D gene (5 bases). Germline CDR1 and CDR2: SGHAT and FQNNGV. This CDR3 region has 17 residues. Trimming cost V 7 bases and J 1 base, with 22 bases left between them. CDR3 coding DNA: TGTGCCAGCACCGTGACTCCGGGCAGGGTTGGTAACTATGGCTACACCTTC. It encodes CASTVTPGRVGNYGYTF.

V usage is TRBV4-1 and J usage is TRBJ1-1, with TRBD1 as a possible D gene (6 bases). The CDR3 is made up of 15 amino acids. V was trimmed by 1 base and J by 1 base, leaving 10 bases between them. CDR1 and CDR2 from the germline V gene are MGHRA and YSYEKL. This chain's CDR3 is CASSQARQANTEAFF. CDR3 nucleotides: TGCGCCAGCAGCCAAGCGCGACAGGCGAACACTGAAGCTTTCTTT.

The gene calls are TRBV6-5 and TRBJ2-1; TRBD2 matches at 8 bases. Germline assignment: CDR1 MNHEY and CDR2 SVGAGI. The CDR3 runs to 14 residues. Trimming removed 7 bases from V and 2 bases from J; junction bases left unmatched: 4. The CDR3 bases are TGTGCCAGCAAAGAGCGGGGGACCTACAATGAGCAGTTCTTC. This gives the protein CASKERGTYNEQFF.

V gene TRBV3-1 (or the pseudogene TRBV3-2) combines with J gene TRBJ2-1; D gene unclear. V lost 5 bases to trimming and J lost 12 bases, with 14 bases between them. This CDR3 comprises 12 residues. CDR1 LGHDT and CDR2 YNNKEL come from the germline V gene (reference sequence). The chain's CDR3 is CASSSQTARQFF. The DNA for the CDR3 is TGTGCCAGCAGCTCACAGACCGCGCGGCAGTTCTTC.

The genes are TRBV10-3 and TRBJ2-2; D call uncertain. Looked up from germline, CDR1 is ENHRY and CDR2 is SYGVKD. The CDR3 sequence is 12 residues long. Trimming took 3 bases from V and 6 from J, leaving 5 bases between them. CDR3 coding DNA: TGTGCCATCAGTGACGGAGCCGGGGAGCTGTTTTTT. Amino acids: CAISDGAGELFF.

This clone occurred a few times. The V gene is TRBV18, the J gene TRBJ2-7; 10 nucleotides align to TRBD1. The CDR3 is made up of 17 amino acids. Germline lookup yields CDR1 KGHSH and CDR2 LQKENI. After removal of 0 bases from V and 2 bases from J, the junction contained 7 bases not matched to a gene. CDR3: CASSPPGDRGLAYEQYF. CDR3 nucleotides: TGTGCCAGCTCACCACCGGGTGACAGGGGGCTTGCCTACGAGCAGTACTTC. The complete variable domain, with remaining parts taken from reference TRBV18 and TRBJ2-7, reads NAGVMQNPRHLVRRRGQEARLRCSPMKGHSHVYWYRQLPEEGLKFMVYLQKENIIDESGMPKERFSAEFPKEGPSILRIQQVVRGDSAAYFCASSPPGDRGLAYEQYFGPGTRLTVT.

CDR3 loop: CATSRDRGEEEQYF. The DNA for the CDR3 is TGTGCCACCAGCAGAGATAGAGGGGAGGAAGAGCAGTACTTC. The chain couples TRBV15 to TRBJ2-7, with D perhaps matching TRBD2 (6 bases). The CDR3 sequence is 14 residues long. The V and J ends lost 0 bases and 7 bases respectively, with 13 bases between them. The germline CDR1 and CDR2 sequences are LNHNV and YYDKDF (reference sequence).

V usage is TRBV18 and J usage is TRBJ1-2; 7 bases are shared with TRBD1. The V and J ends lost 3 bases and 6 bases, in that order; junction bases with no gene match: 4. CDR1 is KGHSH, CDR2 LQKENI, per germline. The CDR3 length is 13 residues. The CDR3 DNA reads TGTGCCAGCTCACCGAAACAGGGGCATGGCTACACCTTC. This sequence encodes CASSPKQGHGYTF.

V usage is TRBV4-1 and J usage is TRBJ2-5; 8 positions match TRBD2. Trimming took 4 bases from V and 3 from J; bases not matched to a gene: 16. The CDR3 totals 18 residues. Per germline, CDR1 MGHRA and CDR2 YSYEKL. Written as DNA, the CDR3 is TGCGCCAGCAGCCTCAGAGCACAACGGGGGGGTACGGAAGAGACCCAGTACTTC. Its translation is CASSLRAQRGGTEETQYF.

V and J are TRBV6-2 or TRBV6-3 and TRBJ2-7, with TRBD1 matching over 7 bases. With V trimmed by 5 bases and J by 1 base, 17 bases remained unmatched. Germline V CDR1 and CDR2: MNHEY, SVGEGT. This CDR3 is built from 18 residues. The CDR3 here is CASSDGLRSPGQSYEQYF. CDR3 sequence (DNA): TGTGCCAGCAGTGACGGCCTACGTTCTCCGGGACAGTCCTACGAGCAGTACTTC.

The chain links TRBV10-3 to TRBJ2-1; 9 bases agree with TRBD1. Trimming removed 9 bases from V and 0 bases from J; junction bases left unmatched: 3. The germline CDR1 and CDR2 sequences are ENHRY and SYGVKD. CDR3 length: 14 residues. The CDR3: CAIQGASSYNEQFF. CDR3 coding DNA: TGTGCCATACAGGGGGCGAGCTCCTACAATGAGCAGTTCTTC.

CDR3 coding DNA: TGTGCCAGTAGTATTCCGGGAACCTATGGCTACACCTTC. Its translation: CASSIPGTYGYTF. This sequence joins TRBV19 and TRBJ1-2; D call uncertain. The CDR3 has 13 amino acids. Germline V lookup: CDR1 LNHDA, CDR2 SQIVND (reference sequence). V lost 3 bases to trimming and J lost 4 bases, with 9 bases between them.

This clone appeared a few times. This chain links TRBV5-8 with TRBJ2-7; 7 bases fit TRBD1. The CDR3 spans 14 residues. In germline, CDR1 is SGHTS, CDR2 YDEGEE. With V trimmed by 3 bases and J by 7 bases, 10 bases remained unmatched. CDR3 sequence: CASSSRDRGLEQYF. CDR3 in DNA: TGTGCCAGCAGCTCCCGGGACAGAGGTTTGGAGCAGTACTTC.

V gene TRBV4-2 combines with J gene TRBJ2-2; D is possibly TRBD1 (5 bases). This CDR3 contains 17 residues. Trimming cost V 1 base and J 7 bases, with 19 bases left between them. Per germline, CDR1 LGHNA and CDR2 YNFKEQ. In DNA, the CDR3 is TGTGCCAGCAGCCAAGTCATTGTGCCTGGGGCTGGCGGGGAGCTGTTTTTT. It translates to CASSQVIVPGAGGELFF.